This record concerns one T cell receptor (beta chain) sequence. This sample stems from a study of cytomegalovirus exposure and HLA in healthy donors. PCR used 60 Vbeta primers and 13 Jbeta primers. Data came from immunoSEQ multiplex PCR; TCRdb stores just in-frame clones and leaves some out. The sample shows over 150,000 clones, about four fifths of them seen only once. Trimming removed 5 bases at V and 1 base at J, with 11 bases between. The CDR3 is 14 amino acids. Germline V gene sequence: CDR1 MNHEY, CDR2 SMNVEV (reference sequence). The specimen sequenced was PBMCs. The receptor comes from a man between 25 and 39 years old in good health and CMV-seronegative. The chain recombines TRBV27 with TRBJ1-1; D not certain. CDR3 in DNA: TGTGCCAGCAGTCCCTATGGAGGGAACACTGAAGCTTTCTTT. Protein: CASSPYGGNTEAFF.